Listed below are T cell receptor beta chains from one sample, sequenced in a study of blood T cell repertoires in COVID-19. Sequenced by immunoSEQ multiplex PCR; TCRdb stores in-frame clones only, minus some. The profile shows under 250,000 clones, under 90% of them singletons. Input material: PBMCs or T cells enriched from blood (not recorded which). Receptor source: a woman aged 35 to 49 who had been exposed to COVID-19. Each CDR3 is given with its conserved first and last residue. D genes are given only for firm matches. A row's size may be missing; if present it is once, few, many or a size class.

v_gene	abundance	j_gene	d_gene	CDR3nt	CDR3aa
TRBV2	few	TRBJ2-3	TRBD2	TGTGCCAGCAAGGGACTCGAAGGGGAGGGGCAGTATTTT	CASKGLEGEGQYF
TRBV6-5	NA	TRBJ1-5	TRBD1	TGTGCCAGCAGCGGGACAGGGGTTCAGCCCCAGCATTTT	CASSGTGVQPQHF
TRBV4-2	NA	TRBJ2-3	TRBD2	TGTGCCAGCAGCCAAGATCGTGCTAGCGGGGGCACAGATACGCAGTATTTT	CASSQDRASGGTDTQYF
TRBV7-2	NA	TRBJ2-3	TRBD1	TGTGCCAGCAGCCCCTCCGGGACAGGGGGCACTACGCAGTATTTT	CASSPSGTGGTTQYF
TRBV9	once	TRBJ1-6	TRBD1	TGTGCCAGCAGCGTAGGCGGGGACAGTTTTAATTCACCCCTCCACTTT	CASSVGGDSFNSPLHF
TRBV4-1	NA	TRBJ2-1	NA	TGCGCCAGCAGCCAAGAGGCGGGACAGAAAAACAATGAGCAGTTCTTC	CASSQEAGQKNNEQFF
TRBV5-4	NA	TRBJ2-5	NA	TGTGCCAGCAGCTTGGCGGAGGTAGAGACCCAGTACTTC	CASSLAEVETQYF
TRBV10-3	NA	TRBJ2-4	NA	TGTGCCACCAAAGCTGGGGGCTTCGGGAAAAACATTCAGTACTTC	CATKAGGFGKNIQYF
TRBV3-1/TRBV3-2	NA	TRBJ2-5	NA	TGTGCCAGCAGCTCCGGGGAGACCCAGTACTTC	CASSSGETQYF
TRBV7-9	once	TRBJ1-2	NA	TGTGCCAGCAGCTATGCGGGCGGCCCTAGAGGCTACACCTTC	CASSYAGGPRGYTF
TRBV4-2	NA	TRBJ2-1	NA	TGTGCCAGCAGCCTGAATACCGGGGATGAGCAGTTCTTC	CASSLNTGDEQFF
TRBV10-3	NA	TRBJ2-7	NA	TGTGCCATCAGTGGACAGGCCAACGAGCAGTACTTC	CAISGQANEQYF
TRBV19	NA	TRBJ1-4	NA	TGTGCCAGTAGTCTGACAGGCCGACATGAAAAACTGTTTTTT	CASSLTGRHEKLFF
TRBV19	once	TRBJ1-2	TRBD1	TGTGCCAGTAGTTCACAGGGGTTCAACTATGGCTACACCTTC	CASSSQGFNYGYTF
TRBV5-4	NA	TRBJ2-1	TRBD2	TGTGCCAGCAGCTCGGGACTAGCGGGGGCAGGGGAGCAGTTCTTC	CASSSGLAGAGEQFF
TRBV7-2	NA	TRBJ2-7	NA	TGTGCCAGCAGCCCCGCGGGGTCCCTTTCCTACGAGCAGTACTTC	CASSPAGSLSYEQYF
TRBV5-1	few	TRBJ2-3	NA	TGCGCCAGCAGCTCAGGGCACAGAACTAGCACAGATACGCAGTATTTT	CASSSGHRTSTDTQYF
TRBV25-1	once	TRBJ1-2	NA	TGTGCCAGCAGTTCGCGTCCAGGGCCCCAAGGATGGTATGGCTACACCTTC	CASSSRPGPQGWYGYTF
TRBV7-2	NA	TRBJ2-3	NA	TGTGCCAGCAGATCGACGGGTACTACGCAGTATTTT	CASRSTGTTQYF
TRBV11-3	NA	TRBJ2-3	NA	TGTGCCAGCAGCCCCGCCTACGGGAGCACAGATACGCAGTATTTT	CASSPAYGSTDTQYF
TRBV28	NA	TRBJ2-5	NA	TGTGCCAGCAGCTCTGGGGGGGCGCTACAAGAGACCCAGTACTTC	CASSSGGALQETQYF
TRBV19	NA	TRBJ2-3	TRBD2	TGTGCCAGCGAACTAGCGGGGGCCGGGACGCAGTATTTT	CASELAGAGTQYF
TRBV5-4	NA	TRBJ1-6	TRBD1	TGTGCCAGCAGCACAGGACAGGGGGCCCCAAGGAATTCACCCCTCCACTTT	CASSTGQGAPRNSPLHF
TRBV6-5	NA	TRBJ2-7	NA	TGTGCCAGCAGTCCGGACAGAGGGGAGCAGTACTTC	CASSPDRGEQYF
TRBV5-1	NA	TRBJ1-6	TRBD1	TGCGCCAGCAGCTTGGAAGTAAGGGGGCTCACCGGGCCTTCACCCCTCCACTTT	CASSLEVRGLTGPSPLHF
TRBV7-2	NA	TRBJ1-3	NA	TGTGCCAGCAGCTCCTTAGTCTCTGGAAACACCATATATTTT	CASSSLVSGNTIYF
TRBV2	NA	TRBJ2-3	TRBD2	TGTGCCAGCATCGGGACTAGCGGGGCTCACACAGATACGCAGTATTTT	CASIGTSGAHTDTQYF
TRBV15	NA	TRBJ2-6	NA	TGTGCCACCAGCAGCGGTCTCTCTGGGGCCAACGTCCTGACTTTC	CATSSGLSGANVLTF
TRBV5-6	NA	TRBJ1-6	NA	TGTGCCAGCAGCTTGTTGGGGCCCCAGATATCACCCCTCCACTTT	CASSLLGPQISPLHF
TRBV28	NA	TRBJ2-5	NA	TGTGCCAGCAGTCCGACTAGCCAAGAGACCCAGTACTTC	CASSPTSQETQYF